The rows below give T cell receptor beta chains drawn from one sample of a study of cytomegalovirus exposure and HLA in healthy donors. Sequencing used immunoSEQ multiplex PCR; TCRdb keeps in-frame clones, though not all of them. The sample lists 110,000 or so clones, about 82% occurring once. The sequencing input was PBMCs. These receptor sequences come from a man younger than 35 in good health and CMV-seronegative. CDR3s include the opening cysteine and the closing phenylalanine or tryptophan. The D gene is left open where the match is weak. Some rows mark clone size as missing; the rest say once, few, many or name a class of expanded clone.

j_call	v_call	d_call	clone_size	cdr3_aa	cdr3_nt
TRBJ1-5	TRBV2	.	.	CASSDTSSGSYSNQPQHF	TGTGCCAGCAGTGATACTTCATCAGGGTCGTATAGCAATCAGCCCCAGCATTTT
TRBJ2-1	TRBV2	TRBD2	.	CASSLRVAGVSYNEQFF	TGTGCCAGCAGTTTGAGGGTAGCGGGAGTCTCCTACAATGAGCAGTTCTTC
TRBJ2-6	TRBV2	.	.	CASSVAGANVLTF	TGTGCCAGCAGTGTAGCTGGGGCCAACGTCCTGACTTTC
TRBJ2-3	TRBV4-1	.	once	CASSQVPSLSTDTQYF	TGCGCCAGCAGCCAAGTTCCGTCCCTAAGCACAGATACGCAGTATTTT
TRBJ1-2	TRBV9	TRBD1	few	CASSVADRAEYGYTF	TGTGCCAGCAGCGTAGCCGACAGGGCAGAGTATGGCTACACCTTC
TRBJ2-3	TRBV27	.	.	CASGSNSGILTSTDTQYF	TGTGCCAGCGGATCAAACTCCGGGATACTTACTAGCACAGATACGCAGTATTTT
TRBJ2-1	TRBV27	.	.	CASSPNPGAYNEQFF	TGTGCCAGCAGTCCCAATCCGGGAGCCTACAATGAGCAGTTCTTC
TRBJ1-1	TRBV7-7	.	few	CASSLNRFTEAFF	TGTGCTAGCAGCCTTAACAGGTTCACTGAAGCTTTCTTT
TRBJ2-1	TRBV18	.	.	CASSPLREQFF	TGTGCCAGCTCACCCCTTCGTGAGCAGTTCTTC
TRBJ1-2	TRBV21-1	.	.	CASSNGTPTVGYGYTF	TGTGCCAGCAGCAATGGGACTCCGACAGTAGGGTATGGCTACACCTTC
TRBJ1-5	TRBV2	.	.	CASGGGVSNQPQHF	TGTGCCAGCGGGGGAGGGGTTAGCAATCAGCCCCAGCATTTT
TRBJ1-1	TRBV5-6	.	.	CASSLLRVSNTEAFF	TGTGCCAGCAGCTTGTTGAGGGTCTCGAACACTGAAGCTTTCTTT
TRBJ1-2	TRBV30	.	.	CAWSVTWQGKRFDYGYTF	TGTGCCTGGAGTGTAACGTGGCAGGGTAAACGGTTTGACTATGGCTACACCTTC
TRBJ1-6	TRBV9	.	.	CASTASSYNSPLHF	TGTGCCAGCACTGCCAGCTCCTATAATTCACCCCTCCACTTT
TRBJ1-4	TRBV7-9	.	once	CASSRATGWEKLFF	TGTGCCAGCAGCCGAGCGACAGGCTGGGAAAAACTGTTTTTT
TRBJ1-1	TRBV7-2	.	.	CASSPGWDTEAFF	TGTGCCAGCAGCCCCGGGTGGGACACTGAAGCTTTCTTT
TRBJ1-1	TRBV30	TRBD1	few	CASGQGVEAFF	TGTGCCTCGGGACAGGGGGTTGAAGCTTTCTTT
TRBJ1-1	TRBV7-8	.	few	CASSAQATMNTEAFF	TGTGCCAGCAGCGCACAGGCGACCATGAACACTGAAGCTTTCTTT
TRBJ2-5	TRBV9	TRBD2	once	CASSVGTSGGETQYF	TGTGCCAGCAGCGTAGGGACTAGCGGGGGAGAGACCCAGTACTTC
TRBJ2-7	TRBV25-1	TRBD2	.	CASSDWGLAGGYEQYF	TGTGCCAGCAGTGATTGGGGACTAGCGGGAGGGTACGAGCAGTACTTC
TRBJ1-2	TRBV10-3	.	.	CAISDDTNYGYTF	TGTGCCATCAGTGATGACACCAACTATGGCTACACCTTC
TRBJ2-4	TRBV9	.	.	CASSQGGREGVQYF	TGTGCCAGCAGCCAGGGGGGCAGGGAAGGGGTTCAGTACTTC
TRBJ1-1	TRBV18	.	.	CASSGGSTEAFF	TGTGCCAGCTCCGGGGGTAGCACTGAAGCTTTCTTT
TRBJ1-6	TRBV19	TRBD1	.	CASSPGQGFRSPLHF	TGTGCCAGTAGTCCGGGACAGGGTTTCCGGTCACCCCTCCACTTT
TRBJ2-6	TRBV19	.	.	CASSFRGSGANVLTF	TGTGCCAGTAGTTTCCGGGGATCTGGGGCCAACGTCCTGACTTTC
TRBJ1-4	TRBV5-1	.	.	CASSFVGAYEKLFF	TGCGCCAGCAGTTTCGTGGGGGCCTATGAAAAACTGTTTTTT
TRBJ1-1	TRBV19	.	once	CASSIDSDTEAFF	TGTGCCAGTAGTATTGACAGTGACACTGAAGCTTTCTTT
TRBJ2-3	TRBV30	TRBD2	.	CAWSGRAGDTQYF	TGTGCCTGGAGCGGGAGGGCTGGAGATACGCAGTATTTT
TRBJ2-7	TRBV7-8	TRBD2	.	CASSQLGTSGYEQYF	TGTGCCAGCAGCCAGCTCGGGACTAGCGGTTACGAGCAGTACTTC
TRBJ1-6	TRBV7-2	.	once	CASSLVEVQWRNSPLHF	TGTGCCAGCAGCTTAGTGGAAGTGCAGTGGAGGAATTCACCCCTCCACTTT
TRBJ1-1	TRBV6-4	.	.	CASSEGKGMDTEAFF	TGTGCCAGCAGTGAAGGTAAGGGGATGGACACTGAAGCTTTCTTT
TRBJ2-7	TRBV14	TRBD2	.	CASSLEAGGPYEQYF	TGTGCCAGCAGTTTAGAAGCGGGAGGGCCCTACGAGCAGTACTTC
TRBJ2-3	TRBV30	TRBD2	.	CAATVAGPKGTDTQYF	TGTGCCGCAACCGTAGCGGGGCCCAAGGGCACAGATACGCAGTATTTT
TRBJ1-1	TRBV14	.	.	CASSRAMNTEAFF	TGTGCCAGCAGCCGAGCGATGAACACTGAAGCTTTCTTT
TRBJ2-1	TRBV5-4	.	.	CASTPELGSSYNEQFF	TGTGCCAGCACCCCGGAGTTGGGGAGCTCCTACAATGAGCAGTTCTTC
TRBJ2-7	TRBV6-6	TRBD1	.	CASRPSRDSIYEQYF	TGTGCCAGCAGACCTAGTCGGGACAGTATCTACGAGCAGTACTTC
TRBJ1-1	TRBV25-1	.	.	CASSETGRATEAFF	TGTGCCAGCAGTGAAACAGGGAGGGCCACTGAAGCTTTCTTT
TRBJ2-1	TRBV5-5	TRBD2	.	CASSGLGGSGGVDEQFF	TGTGCCAGCAGCGGCCTCGGGGGTAGCGGGGGGGTCGATGAGCAGTTCTTC
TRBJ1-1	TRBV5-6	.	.	CASSTPRGLNTEAFF	TGTGCCAGCAGCACACCCCGGGGGTTGAACACTGAAGCTTTCTTT
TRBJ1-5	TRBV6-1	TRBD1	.	CASSESGQGFPQPQHF	TGTGCCAGCAGTGAATCGGGACAGGGTTTCCCTCAGCCCCAGCATTTT